This T cell receptor (beta chain) was obtained from a study of blood T cell repertoires in COVID-19. Study context: The United States, Italy and Spain supplied acute and convalescent COVID-19 samples.

CDR3 length: 16 amino acids. J gave up 5 bases and V 3 bases, and 12 bases lay outside the gene matches. Germline V lookup: CDR1 DFQATT, CDR2 SNEGSKA (reference sequence). Participants were placed into cohorts based on the clinical history they reported. Two negative PCRs, clearance, or symptom resolution were required of recovered Cohort 3 donors. Per the authors' pipeline: Reference gene primer amplification yielded estimated nucleated cell counts. This table comes from immunoSEQ multiplex PCR, and its TCRdb copy is limited to in-frame clones, with some not included. The DNA was the basis for D and trimming; V, J and clone size are from that table. The sample contains around 380,000 clones, around 87% of which appear only once.

The chain couples TRBV20-1 to TRBJ2-3; 9 bases line up with TRBD2. This clonotype was sampled from a man under 40 who had recovered from COVID-19. Sequenced input: PBMCs or T cells enriched from blood (not recorded which). The chain's CDR3 is CSASQGGGAWVDTQYF. DNA of the CDR3: TGCAGTGCTAGTCAGGGCGGGGGGGCCTGGGTAGATACGCAGTATTTT.